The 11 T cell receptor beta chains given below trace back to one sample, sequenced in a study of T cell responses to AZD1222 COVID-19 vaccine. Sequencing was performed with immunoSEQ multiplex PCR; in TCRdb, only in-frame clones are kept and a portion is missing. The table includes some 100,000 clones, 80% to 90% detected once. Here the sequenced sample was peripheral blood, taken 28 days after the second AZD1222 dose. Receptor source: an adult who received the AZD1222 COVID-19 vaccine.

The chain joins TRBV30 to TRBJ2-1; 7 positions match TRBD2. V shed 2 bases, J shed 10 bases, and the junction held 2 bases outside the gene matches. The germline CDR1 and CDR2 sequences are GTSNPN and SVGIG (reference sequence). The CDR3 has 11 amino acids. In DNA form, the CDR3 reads TGTGCCTGGAGTTGGGGGGGAGAGCAGTTCTTC. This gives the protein CAWSWGGEQFF.

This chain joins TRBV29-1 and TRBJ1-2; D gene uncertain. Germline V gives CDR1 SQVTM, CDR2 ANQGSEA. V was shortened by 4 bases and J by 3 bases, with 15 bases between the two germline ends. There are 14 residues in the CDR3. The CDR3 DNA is TGCAGCGTTGGAGCCTTGGGATCGGACTATGGCTACACCTTC. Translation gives CSVGALGSDYGYTF.

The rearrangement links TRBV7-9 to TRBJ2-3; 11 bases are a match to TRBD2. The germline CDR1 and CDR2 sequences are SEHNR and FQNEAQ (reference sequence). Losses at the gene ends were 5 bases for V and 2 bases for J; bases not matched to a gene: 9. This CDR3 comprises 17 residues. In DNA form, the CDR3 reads TGTGCCAGCAGCCAAGCCGGGACTAGCGGCATCACAGATACGCAGTATTTT. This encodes CASSQAGTSGITDTQYF.

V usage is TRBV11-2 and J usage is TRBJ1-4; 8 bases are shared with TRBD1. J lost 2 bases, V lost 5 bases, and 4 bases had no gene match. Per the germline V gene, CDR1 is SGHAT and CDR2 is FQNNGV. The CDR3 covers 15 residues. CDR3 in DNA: TGTGCCAGCAGCGGGACAGGAAATACTAATGAAAAACTGTTTTTT. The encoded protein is CASSGTGNTNEKLFF.

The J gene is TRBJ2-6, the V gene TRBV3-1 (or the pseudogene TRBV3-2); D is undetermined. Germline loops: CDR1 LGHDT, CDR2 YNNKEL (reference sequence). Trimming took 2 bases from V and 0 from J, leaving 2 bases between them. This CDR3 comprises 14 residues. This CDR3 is CASSQSSGANVLTF. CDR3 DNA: TGTGCCAGCAGCCAAAGCTCTGGGGCCAACGTCCTGACTTTC.

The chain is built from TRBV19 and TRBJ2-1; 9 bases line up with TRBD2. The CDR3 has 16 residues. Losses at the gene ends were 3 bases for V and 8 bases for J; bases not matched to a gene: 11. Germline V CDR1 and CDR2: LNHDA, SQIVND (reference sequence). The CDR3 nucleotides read TGTGCCAGTAGTATTCGAGCGGGAGGTCCTCCGGATGAGCAGTTCTTC. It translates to CASSIRAGGPPDEQFF.

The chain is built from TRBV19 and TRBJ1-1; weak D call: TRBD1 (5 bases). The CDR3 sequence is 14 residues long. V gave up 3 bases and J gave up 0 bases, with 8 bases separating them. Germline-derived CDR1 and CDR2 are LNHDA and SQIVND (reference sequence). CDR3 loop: CASSMGVVNTEAFF. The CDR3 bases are TGTGCCAGTAGTATGGGGGTTGTGAACACTGAAGCTTTCTTT.

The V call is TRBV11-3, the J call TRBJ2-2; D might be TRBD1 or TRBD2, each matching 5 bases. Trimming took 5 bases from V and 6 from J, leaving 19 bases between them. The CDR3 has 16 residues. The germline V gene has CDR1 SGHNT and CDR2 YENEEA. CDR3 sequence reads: CASSRSFGAKAGELFF. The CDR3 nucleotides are TGTGCCAGCAGCCGCAGTTTCGGGGCGAAGGCCGGGGAGCTGTTTTTT.

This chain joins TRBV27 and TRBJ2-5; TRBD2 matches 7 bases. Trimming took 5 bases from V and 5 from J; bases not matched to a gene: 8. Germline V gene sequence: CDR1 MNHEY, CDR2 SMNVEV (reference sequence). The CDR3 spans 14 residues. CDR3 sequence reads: CASSRSDGRETQYF. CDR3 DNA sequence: TGTGCCAGCAGTCGCTCCGACGGGAGGGAGACCCAGTACTTC.

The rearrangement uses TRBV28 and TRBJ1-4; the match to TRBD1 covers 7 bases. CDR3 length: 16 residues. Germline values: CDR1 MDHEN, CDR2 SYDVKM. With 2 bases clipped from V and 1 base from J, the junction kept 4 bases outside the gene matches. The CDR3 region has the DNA TGTGCCAGCAGTTTAAAGGGGGCGGGAACTAATGAAAAACTGTTTTTT. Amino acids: CASSLKGAGTNEKLFF. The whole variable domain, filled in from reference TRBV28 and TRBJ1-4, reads DVKVTQSSRYLVKRTGEKVFLECVQDMDHENMFWYRQDPGLGLRLIYFSYDVKMKEKGDIPEGYSVSREKKERFSLILESASTNQTSMYLCASSLKGAGTNEKLFFGSGTQLSVL.

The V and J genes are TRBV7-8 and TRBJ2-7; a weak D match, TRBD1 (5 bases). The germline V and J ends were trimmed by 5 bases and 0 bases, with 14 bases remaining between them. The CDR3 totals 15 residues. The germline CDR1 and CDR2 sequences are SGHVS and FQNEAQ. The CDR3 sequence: CASSPRGLSSYEQYF. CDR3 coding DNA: TGTGCCAGCAGCCCAAGGGGCCTCAGCTCCTACGAGCAGTACTTC.